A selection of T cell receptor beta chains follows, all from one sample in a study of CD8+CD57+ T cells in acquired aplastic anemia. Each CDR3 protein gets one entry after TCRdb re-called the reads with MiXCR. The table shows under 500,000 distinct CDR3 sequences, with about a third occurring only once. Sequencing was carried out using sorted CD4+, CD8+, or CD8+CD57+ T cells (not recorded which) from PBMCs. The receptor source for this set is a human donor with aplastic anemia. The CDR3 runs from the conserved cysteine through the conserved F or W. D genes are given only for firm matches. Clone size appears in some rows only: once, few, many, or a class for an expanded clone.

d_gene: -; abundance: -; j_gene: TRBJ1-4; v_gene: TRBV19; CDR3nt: TGTGCCACTTTTGGAGGGGTCGGGATTAATGAAAAACTGTTTTTT; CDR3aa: CATFGGVGINEKLFF
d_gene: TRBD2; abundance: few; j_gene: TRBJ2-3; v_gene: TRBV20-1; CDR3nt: TGCAGTGCAACCGGGACTAGTTTAAGCACAGATACGCAGTATTTT; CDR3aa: CSATGTSLSTDTQYF
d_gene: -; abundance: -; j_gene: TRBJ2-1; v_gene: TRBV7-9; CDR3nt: TGTGCCAGCAGCGCATCAGTGGGAGGGCAGTTCTTC; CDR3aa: CASSASVGGQFF
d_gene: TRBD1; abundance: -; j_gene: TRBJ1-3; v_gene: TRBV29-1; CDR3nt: TGCAGCGTTATAACAGGGGCTGGAAACACCATATATTTT; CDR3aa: CSVITGAGNTIYF
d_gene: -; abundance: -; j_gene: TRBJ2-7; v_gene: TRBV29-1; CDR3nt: TGCAGCGTGGACATAGCCTACGAGCAGTACTTC; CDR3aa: CSVDIAYEQYF
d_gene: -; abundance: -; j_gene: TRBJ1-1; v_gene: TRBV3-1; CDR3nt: TGTGCCAGCAGCCAAGCGGACAGGAACACTGAAGCTTTCTTT; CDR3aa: CASSQADRNTEAFF
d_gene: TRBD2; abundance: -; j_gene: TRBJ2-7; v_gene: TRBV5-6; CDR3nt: TGTGCCAGCTGCTTGGGACTAGCGGGAGAGCCCTACGAGCAGTACTTC; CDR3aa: CASCLGLAGEPYEQYF
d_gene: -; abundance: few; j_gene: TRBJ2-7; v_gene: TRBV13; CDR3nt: TGTGCCAGCAGCTTAGATCGTAGAGAGCAGTACTTC; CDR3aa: CASSLDRREQYF
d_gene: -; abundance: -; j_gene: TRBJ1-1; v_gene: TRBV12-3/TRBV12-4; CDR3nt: TGTGCCAGCACCACGGGAACTGAAGCTTTCTTT; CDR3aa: CASTTGTEAFF
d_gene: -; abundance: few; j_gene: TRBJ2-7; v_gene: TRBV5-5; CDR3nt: TGTGCCAGCAGCTTGGGAGGGGCCATAACCTACGAGCAGTACTTC; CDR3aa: CASSLGGAITYEQYF
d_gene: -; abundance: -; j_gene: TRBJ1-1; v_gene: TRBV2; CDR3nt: TGTGCCAGCAGCGGGGGGACACTATCTGAAGCTTTCTTT; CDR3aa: CASSGGTLSEAFF
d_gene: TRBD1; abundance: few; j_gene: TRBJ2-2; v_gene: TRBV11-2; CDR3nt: TGTGCCAGCAGCTCGCCGGGACAGGGGACTGCGGGAGGCGGGGAGCTGTTTTTT; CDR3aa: CASSSPGQGTAGGGELFF
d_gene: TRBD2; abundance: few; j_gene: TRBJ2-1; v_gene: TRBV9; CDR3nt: TGTGCCAGCAGCGCGACTAGCGGCCGTAACAGTGAGCAGTTCTTC; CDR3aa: CASSATSGRNSEQFF